What follows are 13 T cell receptor beta chains derived from one specimen sequenced in a study of PD-L1 blockade in urothelial cancer. The data were produced by immunoSEQ multiplex PCR, yet TCRdb's version contains in-frame clones alone and is incomplete. The sample holds more than 75,000 clones, roughly 84% seen once. The time point is: pretreatment peripheral blood. Sequencing was performed on PBMCs, taken around atezolizumab (anti-PD-L1) treatment. All receptors derive from a man in his 60s with urothelial cancer.

On this clone: The same CDR3 also results from other DNA sequences found in this sample. This sequence joins TRBV18 and TRBJ1-1; 7 bases are shared with TRBD1. The CDR3 spans 14 residues. Germline CDR1 KGHSH, CDR2 LQKENI. The V segment lost 6 bases and the J segment 0 bases; nucleotides outside the gene matches: 4. CDR3 bases: TGTGCCAGCTCCCTAGGACAGGTGAACACTGAAGCTTTCTTT. Protein sequence: CASSLGQVNTEAFF.

The chain couples TRBV6-5 to TRBJ2-7, with TRBD1 matching over 10 bases. There are 15 residues in the CDR3. The J segment lost 3 bases and the V segment lost 4 bases, leaving 6 bases of the junction unmatched. Germline-derived CDR1 and CDR2 are MNHEY and SVGAGI. The CDR3 here is CASSSPGQGFYEQYF. For the CDR3, the DNA is TGTGCCAGCAGTTCCCCGGGACAGGGGTTCTACGAGCAGTACTTC.

This chain links TRBV7-2 with TRBJ1-2, with TRBD1 as a possible D gene (6 bases). CDR3 length: 16 residues. CDR1 is SGHTA, CDR2 FQGNSA, per germline. V was cut by 3 bases and J by 4 bases, with 18 bases left in between. The CDR3 coding sequence is TGTGCCAGCAGCTTCTCCGCAGGGGCGCCCACCTATGGCTACACCTTC. This codes for CASSFSAGAPTYGYTF.

The chain has TRBV7-2 and TRBJ2-3, with TRBD2 matching 13 bases. V shed 0 bases and J 7 bases; nucleotides not matched to a gene: 10. CDR1 and CDR2 (germline): SGHTA, FQGNSA. This CDR3 spans 18 amino acids. In nucleotides, the CDR3 is TGTGCCAGCAGCTTAGCGGGACGGACTAGCGGGAGAGGCCATACGCAGTATTTT. Its translation: CASSLAGRTSGRGHTQYF.

This sequence joins TRBV19 and TRBJ1-2, with no clear D. Germline CDR1 and CDR2: LNHDA and SQIVND (reference sequence). V shed 10 bases and J shed 4 bases, with 19 bases lying between them. CDR3 length equals 14 residues. CDR3 residues: CAISPSMTGYGYTF. CDR3 nucleotide sequence: TGTGCCATTTCACCATCTATGACGGGCTATGGCTACACCTTC.

The chain has TRBV10-3 and TRBJ2-5; 8 bases agree with TRBD2. The germline CDR1 and CDR2 sequences are ENHRY and SYGVKD. Losses at the gene ends were 4 bases for V and 5 bases for J; bases not matched to a gene: 6. CDR3 size: 14 residues. CDR3 loop: CAISAGGPRETQYF. DNA for the CDR3: TGTGCCATCAGTGCGGGAGGGCCTAGGGAGACCCAGTACTTC.

V gene TRBV10-1 combines with J gene TRBJ2-7, with 8 bases fitting TRBD1. Germline CDR1 WNHNN, CDR2 SYGVQD (reference sequence). Trimming at V came to 7 bases and at J to 7 bases, leaving 12 bases not matched to a gene. CDR3 size: 14 residues. The CDR3 DNA reads as TGCGCCAGCAATTCAGGGGGCCGTGGGGGGGAGCAGTACTTC. As protein: CASNSGGRGGEQYF.

This clone has just one count. The gene calls are TRBV7-2 and TRBJ2-4, with D possibly TRBD2 on 5 matching bases. CDR3 length: 13 amino acids. CDR1 and CDR2 from the germline V gene are SGHTA and FQGNSA. V was clipped by 1 base and J by 8 bases, with 9 bases between them. The CDR3 loop reads CASSLGNGDIQYF. CDR3 sequence (DNA): TGTGCCAGCAGCTTAGGAAACGGGGACATTCAGTACTTC. The full variable domain, in which reference TRBV7-2 and TRBJ2-4 provide the parts outside the CDR3, is GAGVSQSPSNKVTEKGKDVELRCDPISGHTALYWYRQSLGQGLEFLIYFQGNSAPDKSGLPSDRFSAERTGGSVSTLTIQRTQQEDSAVYLCASSLGNGDIQYFGAGTRLSVL.

The chain has TRBV18 and TRBJ2-5; D remains unclear. Germline V gene sequence: CDR1 KGHSH, CDR2 LQKENI. V was cut by 3 bases and J by 2 bases, with 7 bases left in between. The CDR3 has 13 amino acids. CDR3 DNA: TGTGCCAGCTCACCGAACAGTCAAGAGACCCAGTACTTC. As protein: CASSPNSQETQYF. Based on the CDR3 plus reference TRBV18 and TRBJ2-5, the full variable domain is NAGVMQNPRHLVRRRGQEARLRCSPMKGHSHVYWYRQLPEEGLKFMVYLQKENIIDESGMPKERFSAEFPKEGPSILRIQQVVRGDSAAYFCASSPNSQETQYFGPGTRLLVL.

The rearrangement joins TRBV28 to TRBJ1-2, with D unclear. The germline V gene has CDR1 MDHEN and CDR2 SYDVKM. The V gene lost 2 bases and the J gene lost 2 bases, with 9 bases spanning the gap. The CDR3 length is 14 residues. The CDR3 bases are TGTGCCAGCAGTTTAAATCCGGGAAACTATGGCTACACCTTC. This sequence encodes CASSLNPGNYGYTF.

The chain employs TRBV11-2 and TRBJ2-1; D is unresolved. Germline CDR1 is SGHAT and CDR2 is FQNNGV. Trimming pared 5 bases from V and 4 bases from J, leaving 6 bases between. The CDR3 runs 12 residues. The CDR3 protein is CASSRSYNEQFF. The CDR3 DNA reads as TGTGCCAGCAGCCGTAGTTACAATGAGCAGTTCTTC.

This clone was seen just once. The rearrangement links TRBV28 to TRBJ1-3, with D hard to call. The V gene lost 5 bases and the J gene lost 0 bases, with 8 bases spanning the gap. CDR3 length equals 14 residues. Germline loops: CDR1 MDHEN, CDR2 SYDVKM. CDR3 coding DNA: TGTGCCAGCAGTCCTGGAGTCTCTGGAAACACCATATATTTT. Its translation: CASSPGVSGNTIYF. Looking up the rest from reference TRBV28 and TRBJ1-3 gives the full variable domain: DVKVTQSSRYLVKRTGEKVFLECVQDMDHENMFWYRQDPGLGLRLIYFSYDVKMKEKGDIPEGYSVSREKKERFSLILESASTNQTSMYLCASSPGVSGNTIYFGEGSWLTVV.

The chain is built from TRBV10-1 and TRBJ2-3, with 9 bases lining up with TRBD2. Germline-derived CDR1 and CDR2 are WNHNN and SYGVQD (reference sequence). Trimming took 0 bases from V and 5 from J; bases not matched to a gene: 9. The CDR3 contains 17 residues. CDR3 loop: CASSESMAGGPQDTQYF. The CDR3 DNA follows: TGCGCCAGCAGTGAGTCAATGGCGGGGGGGCCTCAAGATACGCAGTATTTT.